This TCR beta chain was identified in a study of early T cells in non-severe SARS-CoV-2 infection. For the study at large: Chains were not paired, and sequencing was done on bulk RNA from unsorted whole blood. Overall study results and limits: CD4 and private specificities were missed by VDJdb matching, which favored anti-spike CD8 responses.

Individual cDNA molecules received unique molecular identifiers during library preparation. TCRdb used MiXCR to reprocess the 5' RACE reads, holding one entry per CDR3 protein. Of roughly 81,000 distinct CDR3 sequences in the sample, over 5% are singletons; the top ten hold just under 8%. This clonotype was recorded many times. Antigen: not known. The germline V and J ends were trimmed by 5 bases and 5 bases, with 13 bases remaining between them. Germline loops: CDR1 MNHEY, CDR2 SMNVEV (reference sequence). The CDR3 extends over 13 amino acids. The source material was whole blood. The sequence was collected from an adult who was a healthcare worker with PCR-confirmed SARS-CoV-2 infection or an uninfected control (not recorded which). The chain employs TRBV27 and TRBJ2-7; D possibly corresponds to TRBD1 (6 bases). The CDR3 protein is CASSPDRSDEQYF. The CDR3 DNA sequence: TGTGCCAGCAGTCCGGACAGATCAGACGAGCAGTACTTC.